The 30 T cell receptor beta chains presented below share a single source sample, sequenced in a study of tumour-infiltrating T cells in Burkitt lymphoma. Sequencing was performed with immunoSEQ multiplex PCR; in TCRdb, only in-frame clones are kept and a portion is missing. The table records a few thousand clones, approximately 26% of them present only once. Specimen: tumor tissue. The origin of the receptors is a human donor with diffuse large B-cell lymphoma.

The J gene is TRBJ2-3, the V gene TRBV4-3, with 9 bases matching TRBD2. This CDR3 has 21 amino acids. Germline V lookup: CDR1 LGHNA, CDR2 YSLEER. V dropped 4 bases and J dropped 3; count of bases not matched to a gene: 23. The CDR3 DNA reads TGCGCCAGCAGCCCTCACTGGCGGCTAGCGGGAAGTAAGGTGGAGACAGATACGCAGTATTTT. Translating it yields CASSPHWRLAGSKVETDTQYF.

In its sample, this clone was seen a few times. The chain's CDR3 is CASSATLGYTF. The DNA for the CDR3 is TGTGCCAGCAGCGCCACCCTTGGCTACACCTTC. The chain couples TRBV7-9 to TRBJ1-2; D gene unclear. The CDR3 consists of 11 residues. With 5 bases removed from V and 7 bases from J, the gap between germline ends came to 8 bases. Germline V CDR1 and CDR2: SEHNR, FQNEAQ (reference sequence).

The chain carries TRBV15 and TRBJ2-2, with D hard to call. Germline V gene sequence: CDR1 LNHNV, CDR2 YYDKDF (reference sequence). Trimming took off 1 base at V and 1 base at J, with 10 bases between the two ends. The CDR3 spans 16 residues. This chain's CDR3 is CATSRGVGMNTGELFF. For the CDR3, the DNA is TGTGCCACCAGCAGAGGGGTGGGAATGAACACCGGGGAGCTGTTTTTT.

DNA of the CDR3: TGCGCCAGCAGCCAAGGAGGGGCCGGAGGGACGCAGTATTTT. This translates into CASSQGGAGGTQYF. The chain joins TRBV4-1 to TRBJ2-3, with a possible D match to TRBD2 (6 bases). The CDR3 covers 14 residues. Germline loops: CDR1 MGHRA, CDR2 YSYEKL. Trimming took 1 base from V and 9 from J, leaving 14 bases between them.

CDR3 in amino acids: CASSPGTGEKLFF. CDR3 sequence (DNA): TGTGCCAGCTCACCAGGAACGGGGGAAAAACTGTTTTTT. V usage is TRBV18 and J usage is TRBJ1-4; D is ambiguous. V was clipped by 2 bases and J by 8 bases, with 9 bases between them. The V gene's germline CDR1 is KGHSH and CDR2 LQKENI. This CDR3 spans 13 amino acids.

This clone was found a few times. This rearrangement joins TRBV7-9 to TRBJ2-7; D unresolved. Germline values: CDR1 SEHNR, CDR2 FQNEAQ (reference sequence). V was pared by 2 bases and J by 7 bases, with 9 bases between. This CDR3 has 12 amino acids. The CDR3 DNA reads as TGTGCCAGCAGCTTAATAGCACGGGAGCAGTACTTC. It translates to CASSLIAREQYF.

The chain joins TRBV7-6 to TRBJ2-5; TRBD2 matches at 7 bases. Germline CDR1 and CDR2: SGHVS and FNYEAQ. The CDR3 spans 15 residues. V gave up 2 bases and J gave up 3 bases; unmatched junction bases: 6. CDR3 protein: CASSLRTGGEETQYF. DNA of the CDR3: TGTGCCAGCAGCTTAAGGACTGGGGGGGAAGAGACCCAGTACTTC.

This chain joins TRBV14 and TRBJ1-1; D is ambiguous. Germline V gene sequence: CDR1 SGHDN, CDR2 FVKESK. The CDR3 is 15 residues long. Trimming stripped 0 bases from V and 2 bases from J, with 10 bases between. CDR3 DNA: TGTGCCAGCAGCCAAGAGGTTGGCTTCAACACTGAAGCTTTCTTT. Protein: CASSQEVGFNTEAFF.

This clone appeared a few times. V gene TRBV19 combines with J gene TRBJ1-4; D uncertain. CDR1 and CDR2 (germline): LNHDA, SQIVND (reference sequence). This CDR3 has 16 amino acids. Trimming pared 0 bases from V and 0 bases from J, leaving 8 bases between. This CDR3 is CASSIDLIATNEKLFF. As DNA, the CDR3 is TGTGCCAGTAGTATAGATCTCATTGCAACTAATGAAAAACTGTTTTTT.

The count of this clone is one. This rearrangement joins TRBV5-5 to TRBJ1-2, with D unresolved. The CDR3 is made up of 14 amino acids. CDR1 is SGHKS, CDR2 YYEKEE, per germline (reference sequence). The V end was cut by 0 bases, the J end by 4 bases, with 10 bases between. The CDR3 bases are TGTGCCAGCAGCTTGGTTTGGGGAGGCTATGGCTACACCTTC. As protein: CASSLVWGGYGYTF.

The V and J genes are TRBV5-1 and TRBJ2-3; D call uncertain. CDR3 length: 14 residues. Trimming stripped 3 bases from V and 4 bases from J, with 12 bases between. Germline CDR1 and CDR2: SGHRS and YFSETQ. Here the CDR3 reads CASSSGQSADTQYF. CDR3 sequence (DNA): TGCGCCAGCAGCTCGGGCCAGAGCGCAGATACGCAGTATTTT.

The chain recombines TRBV9 with TRBJ2-1; the D gene is possibly TRBD2 (6 bases). Germline-derived CDR1 and CDR2 are SGDLS and YYNGEE. Between the trimmed V and J ends, which lost 3 bases and 5 bases, there was a span of 15 bases. CDR3 size: 15 residues. CDR3: CASSDRRELNNEQFF. The CDR3 coding sequence is TGTGCCAGCAGCGACCGCCGGGAGCTCAACAATGAGCAGTTCTTC. Using reference TRBV9 and TRBJ2-1 for the parts outside the CDR3, the full variable domain is DSGVTQTPKHLITATGQRVTLRCSPRSGDLSVYWYQQSLDQGLQFLIQYYNGEERAKGNILERFSAQQFPDLHSELNLSSLELGDSALYFCASSDRRELNNEQFFGPGTRLTVL.

The chain is built from TRBV9 and TRBJ2-1; maybe TRBD2 (6 bases). CDR1 is SGDLS, CDR2 YYNGEE, per germline. This CDR3 has 15 residues. Trimming cost V 3 bases and J 1 base, with 11 bases left between them. The CDR3 DNA is TGTGCCAGCAGCGGACGGGAGAAGTCCTACAATGAGCAGTTCTTC. Protein sequence: CASSGREKSYNEQFF.

This clone was detected only a few times. This rearrangement joins TRBV4-3 to TRBJ2-2; D gene ambiguous. The V gene's germline CDR1 is LGHNA and CDR2 YSLEER. Trimming removed 5 bases at V and 2 bases at J, with 3 bases between. The CDR3 sequence is 12 residues long. The CDR3 here is CASSRNTGELFF. CDR3 coding DNA: TGCGCCAGCAGCAGAAACACCGGGGAGCTGTTTTTT.

This chain connects TRBV9 to TRBJ1-1, with D unresolved. This CDR3 spans 15 amino acids. The germline CDR1 and CDR2 sequences are SGDLS and YYNGEE. V was shortened by 0 bases and J by 1 base, with 10 bases between the two germline ends. The CDR3 spells CASSVGVRENTEAFF. CDR3 coding DNA: TGTGCCAGCAGCGTAGGGGTGCGGGAGAACACTGAAGCTTTCTTT.

The chain carries TRBV6-1 and TRBJ1-2; D remains unclear. The CDR3 runs to 15 residues. CDR1 and CDR2 from the germline V gene are MNHNS and SASEGT. Between the trimmed V and J ends, which lost 7 bases and 4 bases, there was a span of 19 bases. The CDR3 coding sequence is TGTGCCAGCACCCCCCCGGACGGTGGATTCTATGGCTACACCTTC. The encoded protein is CASTPPDGGFYGYTF.

The CDR3, as DNA: TGTGCCAGCAGTGAATGGGGGGTTTCGAACACTGAAGCTTTCTTT. Translation gives CASSEWGVSNTEAFF. The chain combines TRBV2 with TRBJ1-1; a possible D gene is TRBD1 (5 bases). CDR1 is SNHLY and CDR2 is FYNNEI in the germline V gene. CDR3 length equals 15 residues. The V end was cut by 2 bases, the J end by 1 base, with 11 bases between.

This clone was detected a few times. The chain uses TRBV9 and TRBJ2-7, with TRBD2 as a possible D gene (6 bases). Trimming took 7 bases from V and 4 from J, leaving 12 bases between them. This CDR3 has 12 amino acids. Germline lookup yields CDR1 SGDLS and CDR2 YYNGEE. CDR3 in DNA: TGTGCCAGCGGGGAAGGAGGGTACGAGCAGTACTTC. Amino acids: CASGEGGYEQYF.

This clone was detected a few times. This chain links TRBV19 with TRBJ2-5; D possibly uses TRBD1 or TRBD2 (5 bases each). This CDR3 has 16 amino acids. The V end lost 1 base, the J end lost 5 bases, and 17 bases lay between the germline ends. In germline, CDR1 is LNHDA, CDR2 SQIVND (reference sequence). CDR3 in DNA: TGTGCCAGTAGTATAGGGAACCGCTGGGGCGGGGAGACCCAGTACTTC. Translation gives CASSIGNRWGGETQYF.

In its sample, this clone was seen a few times. V gene TRBV9 combines with J gene TRBJ1-1; the D is unclear. V was cut by 0 bases and J by 0 bases, with 6 bases left in between. Per the germline V gene, CDR1 is SGDLS and CDR2 is YYNGEE. This CDR3 spans 14 amino acids. The CDR3 loop reads CASSVDHMNTEAFF. The CDR3 DNA reads as TGTGCCAGCAGCGTAGATCATATGAACACTGAAGCTTTCTTT. The entire variable domain, with the rest obtained from reference TRBV9 and TRBJ1-1, is as follows: DSGVTQTPKHLITATGQRVTLRCSPRSGDLSVYWYQQSLDQGLQFLIQYYNGEERAKGNILERFSAQQFPDLHSELNLSSLELGDSALYFCASSVDHMNTEAFFGQGTRLTVV.

This chain joins TRBV11-2 and TRBJ2-7; TRBD2 matches at 13 bases. The CDR3 runs 15 residues. V lost 5 bases to trimming and J lost 4 bases; unmatched junction nucleotides: 5. CDR1 and CDR2 (germline): SGHAT, FQNNGV. As DNA, the CDR3 is TGTGCCAGCAGCCAGGGACTAGCGGGGACTTACGAGCAGTACTTC. Translating it yields CASSQGLAGTYEQYF.

There are a few counts of this clone. The chain employs TRBV14 and TRBJ1-2; TRBD1 might be the D (5 bases). Per the germline V gene, CDR1 is SGHDN and CDR2 is FVKESK. The V and J ends lost 0 bases and 9 bases respectively, with 14 bases between them. The CDR3 loop spans 14 amino acids. The CDR3 DNA reads TGTGCCAGCAGCCAAGAGGGGCCTATGGCAAGCTACACCTTC. This gives the protein CASSQEGPMASYTF.

This rearrangement joins TRBV5-1 to TRBJ2-1, with 10 bases fitting TRBD2. The germline CDR1 and CDR2 sequences are SGHRS and YFSETQ. The junction had 3 bases not matched to a gene; V was cut back by 0 bases and J by 9 bases. The CDR3 spans 14 residues. The CDR3 nucleotides are TGCGCCAGCAGCTTGGGCGGGACTAGCGTTGAGCAGTTCTTC. Translation: CASSLGGTSVEQFF.

This clone occurred a few times. The chain uses TRBV19 and TRBJ2-7; TRBD2 aligns across 14 bases. V shed 4 bases and J 7 bases; nucleotides not matched to a gene: 6. Germline V gene data show CDR1 as LNHDA and CDR2 as SQIVND (reference sequence). This CDR3 is 15 amino acids long. The CDR3 reads CASSTGLAGGGEQYF. The DNA of the CDR3 is TGTGCCAGTAGTACCGGACTAGCGGGAGGTGGGGAGCAGTACTTC.

This chain uses TRBV7-9 with TRBJ1-2; a weak D match, TRBD1 (5 bases). Looked up from germline, CDR1 is SEHNR and CDR2 is FQNEAQ (reference sequence). This CDR3 contains 13 residues. The ends were cut back, 5 bases at V and 7 bases at J, with 14 bases in the middle. CDR3 sequence (DNA): TGTGCCAGCAGCGTCGGGGGGGTTTCTGGCTACACCTTC. Translation: CASSVGGVSGYTF.

This sequence joins TRBV15 and TRBJ2-7, with D possibly TRBD1 on 6 matching bases. Germline-derived CDR1 and CDR2 are LNHNV and YYDKDF (reference sequence). Between the trimmed V and J ends, which lost 4 bases and 5 bases, there was a span of 12 bases. The CDR3 has 13 amino acids. CDR3 residues: CATSNRPGDEQYF. In DNA, the CDR3 is TGTGCCACCAGCAACCGACCAGGGGACGAGCAGTACTTC.

V is TRBV19 and J is TRBJ2-7; D ambiguous. The CDR3 sequence is 16 residues long. The germline CDR1 and CDR2 sequences are LNHDA and SQIVND (reference sequence). V shed 6 bases and J shed 2 bases, with 20 bases lying between them. The CDR3 DNA is TGTGCCAGTAGCCCCTGGGGTAAAGGCCTAGCCTACGAGCAGTACTTC. Its protein is CASSPWGKGLAYEQYF.

The chain uses TRBV6-5 and TRBJ1-3; maybe TRBD1 (6 bases). This CDR3 region has 15 residues. Trimming took off 2 bases at V and 1 base at J, with 9 bases between the two ends. The germline CDR1 and CDR2 sequences are MNHEY and SVGAGI. Here the CDR3 DNA reads TGTGCCAGCAGTTACACGACAGGTTCTGGAAACACCATATATTTT. Its translation: CASSYTTGSGNTIYF.

This clone appeared once. The J gene is TRBJ2-7, the V gene TRBV7-9; D perhaps matches TRBD1 (7 bases). V gave up 3 bases and J gave up 6 bases, with 12 bases separating them. Germline V gene sequence: CDR1 SEHNR, CDR2 FQNEAQ (reference sequence). This CDR3 is built from 13 residues. The CDR3 reads CASSLRQGGEQYF. CDR3 DNA sequence: TGTGCCAGCAGCTTGCGACAGGGAGGCGAGCAGTACTTC.

The chain couples TRBV28 to TRBJ1-2; D gene uncertain. The ends were cut back, 0 bases at V and 4 bases at J, with 12 bases in the middle. This CDR3 region has 15 residues. Germline V CDR1 and CDR2: MDHEN, SYDVKM. The CDR3 region is CASSLWGSWAYGYTF. The CDR3 DNA sequence: TGTGCCAGCAGTTTATGGGGCAGCTGGGCCTATGGCTACACCTTC.